The 4 T cell receptor beta chains presented below share a single source sample, sequenced in a study of regulatory T cells in long-lasting Graves disease (dated by TCRdb to the early 2020s). The library came from multiplex PCR. The sequencer listed for this sample is Illumina HiSeq 4000. To build TCR beta libraries, CDR3 regions were amplified by Arm-PCR using iRepertoire HTBI primers. Using fastp at Q25 and MiXCR, TCRdb reprocessed the public reads and kept productive beta chains. For every CDR3 protein sequence, its rows merge into one entry that carries the most common genes and DNA. A total of 400,000 or so distinct CDR3 sequences appear in this sample, around 20% of them only once. Clones ranked in the top ten supply approximately 28% of the sample. The time point label of this sample denotes: persistent/refractory GD, antithyroid drugs over 5 years with positive TRAb. For both TCR sequencing and RNA sequencing, RNA was extracted from PBMCs using TRIzol.

Sequences were derived from peripheral blood mononuclear cells (PBMCs), sampled when the disease was refractory, from a patient treated with antithyroid drugs. Source of these receptors: a female donor with Graves disease.

J is TRBJ2-7 and V is TRBV2, with 12 bases fitting TRBD2. The ends lost 6 bases at V and 3 bases at J; junction bases unmatched: 9. The CDR3 is 16 residues long. Germline V gene sequence: CDR1 SNHLY, CDR2 FYNNEI. The CDR3 nucleotides read TGTGCCAGCAGACCTGGACTAGCGGGGCCTAACTACGAGCAGTACTTC. Its translation: CASRPGLAGPNYEQYF.

The sample holds many counts of this clonotype. The chain is built from TRBV20-1 and TRBJ1-2, with D unclear. The germline gives CDR1 DFQATT, CDR2 SNEGSKA (reference sequence). The CDR3 loop spans 11 amino acids. Trimming shortened V by 2 bases and J by 8 bases, and 9 bases separated the two germline ends. The CDR3 spells CSARISAGYTF. In DNA form, the CDR3 reads TGCAGTGCTAGAATTTCGGCGGGCTACACCTTC.

V usage is TRBV29-1 and J usage is TRBJ1-4; D gene uncertain. Per the germline V gene, CDR1 is SQVTM and CDR2 is ANQGSEA. The CDR3 contains 16 residues. V lost 4 bases and J lost 4, with 19 bases in between. The CDR3 spells CSVVSRADGVNEKLFF. CDR3 DNA: TGCAGCGTTGTTTCCCGCGCGGACGGAGTTAATGAAAAACTGTTTTTT.

This rearrangement joins TRBV4-1 to TRBJ1-6; 9 bases agree with TRBD1. This CDR3 is 18 amino acids long. The V segment lost 1 base and the J segment 7 bases; nucleotides outside the gene matches: 11. Germline-derived CDR1 and CDR2 are MGHRA and YSYEKL. The CDR3 protein is CASSQGLQGAPLNSPLHF. The CDR3 bases are TGCGCCAGCAGCCAAGGTTTACAGGGGGCGCCGTTGAATTCACCCCTCCACTTT.